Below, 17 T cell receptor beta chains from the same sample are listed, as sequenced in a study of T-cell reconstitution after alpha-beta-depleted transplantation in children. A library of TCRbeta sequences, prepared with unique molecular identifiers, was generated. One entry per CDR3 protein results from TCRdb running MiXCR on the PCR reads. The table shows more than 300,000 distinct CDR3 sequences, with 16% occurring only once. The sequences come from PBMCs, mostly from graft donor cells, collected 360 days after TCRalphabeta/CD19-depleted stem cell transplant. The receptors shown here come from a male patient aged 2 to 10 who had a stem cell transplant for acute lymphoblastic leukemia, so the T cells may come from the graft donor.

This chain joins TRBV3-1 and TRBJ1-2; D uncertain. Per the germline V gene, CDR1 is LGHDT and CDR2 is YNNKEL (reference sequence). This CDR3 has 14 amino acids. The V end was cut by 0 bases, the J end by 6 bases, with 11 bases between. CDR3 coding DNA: TGTGCCAGCAGCCAAGATCCGGGATTAGATGGCTACACCTTC. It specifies CASSQDPGLDGYTF.

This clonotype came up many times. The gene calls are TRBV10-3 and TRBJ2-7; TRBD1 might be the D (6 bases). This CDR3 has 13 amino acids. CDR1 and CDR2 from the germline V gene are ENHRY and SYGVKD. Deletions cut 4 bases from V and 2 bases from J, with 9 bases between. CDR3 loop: CAISVDSTYEQYF. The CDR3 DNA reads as TGTGCCATCAGTGTGGACAGCACCTACGAGCAGTACTTC.

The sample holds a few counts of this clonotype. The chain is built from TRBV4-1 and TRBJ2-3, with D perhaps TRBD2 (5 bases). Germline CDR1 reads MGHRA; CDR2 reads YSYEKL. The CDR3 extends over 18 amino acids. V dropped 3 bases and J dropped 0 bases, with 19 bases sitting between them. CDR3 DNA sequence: TGCGCCAGCAGCCACCCCTCGGGGAGAATCCGTAGCACAGATACGCAGTATTTT. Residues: CASSHPSGRIRSTDTQYF.

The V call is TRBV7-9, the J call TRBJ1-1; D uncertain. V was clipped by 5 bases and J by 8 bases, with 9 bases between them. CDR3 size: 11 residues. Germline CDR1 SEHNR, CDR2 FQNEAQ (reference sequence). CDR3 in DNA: TGTGCCAGCAGCCCGCAGTGGGAAGCTTTCTTT. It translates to CASSPQWEAFF.

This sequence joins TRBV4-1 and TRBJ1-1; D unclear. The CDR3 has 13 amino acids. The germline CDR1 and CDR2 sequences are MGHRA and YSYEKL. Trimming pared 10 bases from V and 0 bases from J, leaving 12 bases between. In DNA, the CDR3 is TGCGCCACCAAACGTGAGTTGAACACTGAAGCTTTCTTT. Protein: CATKRELNTEAFF.

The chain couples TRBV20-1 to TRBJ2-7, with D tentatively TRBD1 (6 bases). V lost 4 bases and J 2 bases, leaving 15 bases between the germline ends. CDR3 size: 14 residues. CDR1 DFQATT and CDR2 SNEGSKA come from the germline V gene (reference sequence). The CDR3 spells CSATSAGEAYEQYF. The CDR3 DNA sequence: TGCAGTGCTACCTCGGCAGGGGAAGCCTACGAGCAGTACTTC.

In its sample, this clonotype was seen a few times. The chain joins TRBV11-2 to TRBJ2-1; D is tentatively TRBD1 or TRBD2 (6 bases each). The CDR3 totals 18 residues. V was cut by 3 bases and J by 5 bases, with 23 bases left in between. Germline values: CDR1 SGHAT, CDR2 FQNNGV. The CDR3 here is CASSLQGRFLASDNEQFF. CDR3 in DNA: TGTGCCAGCAGCTTGCAGGGGAGGTTTCTCGCTTCCGACAATGAGCAGTTCTTC.

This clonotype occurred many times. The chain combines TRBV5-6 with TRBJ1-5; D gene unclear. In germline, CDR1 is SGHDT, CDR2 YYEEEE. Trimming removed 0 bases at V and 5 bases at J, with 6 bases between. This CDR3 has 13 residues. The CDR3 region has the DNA TGTGCCAGCAGCTTGGGGCGGGATCAGCCCCAGCATTTT. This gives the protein CASSLGRDQPQHF.

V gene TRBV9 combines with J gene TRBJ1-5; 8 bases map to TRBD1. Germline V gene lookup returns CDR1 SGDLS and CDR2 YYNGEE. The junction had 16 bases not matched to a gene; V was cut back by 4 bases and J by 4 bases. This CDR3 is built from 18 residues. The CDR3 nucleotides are TGTGCCAGCAGCCCCCACGACGACAGGGGCGATTGTAATCAGCCCCAGCATTTT. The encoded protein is CASSPHDDRGDCNQPQHF.

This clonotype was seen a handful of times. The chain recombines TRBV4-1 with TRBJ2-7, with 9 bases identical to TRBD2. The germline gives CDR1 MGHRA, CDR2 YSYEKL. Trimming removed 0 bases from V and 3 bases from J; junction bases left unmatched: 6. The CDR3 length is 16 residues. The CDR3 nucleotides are TGCGCCAGCAGCCAAGATGGGACTAGCAGATTCTACGAGCAGTACTTC. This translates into CASSQDGTSRFYEQYF.

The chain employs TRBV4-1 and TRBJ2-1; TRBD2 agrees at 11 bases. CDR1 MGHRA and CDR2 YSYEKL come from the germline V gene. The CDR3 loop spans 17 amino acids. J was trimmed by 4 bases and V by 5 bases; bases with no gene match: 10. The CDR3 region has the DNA TGCGCCAGCAGCGGACCTATGGGACTAGCGGCTTACAATGAGCAGTTCTTC. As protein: CASSGPMGLAAYNEQFF.

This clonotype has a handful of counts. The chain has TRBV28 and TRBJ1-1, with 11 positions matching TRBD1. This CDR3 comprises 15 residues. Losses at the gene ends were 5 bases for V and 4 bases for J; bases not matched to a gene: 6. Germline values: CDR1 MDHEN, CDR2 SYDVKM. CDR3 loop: CASSRRTGGSTEAFF. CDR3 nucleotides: TGTGCCAGCAGTCGCAGGACAGGGGGCTCCACTGAAGCTTTCTTT. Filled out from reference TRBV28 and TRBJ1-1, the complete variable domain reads DVKVTQSSRYLVKRTGEKVFLECVQDMDHENMFWYRQDPGLGLRLIYFSYDVKMKEKGDIPEGYSVSREKKERFSLILESASTNQTSMYLCASSRRTGGSTEAFFGQGTRLTVV.

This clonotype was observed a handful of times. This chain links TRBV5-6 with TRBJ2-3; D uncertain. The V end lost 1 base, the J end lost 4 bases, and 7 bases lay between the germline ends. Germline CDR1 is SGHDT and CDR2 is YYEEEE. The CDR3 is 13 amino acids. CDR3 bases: TGTGCCAGCAGCTTGTTTTCGGCAGATACGCAGTATTTT. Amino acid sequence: CASSLFSADTQYF.

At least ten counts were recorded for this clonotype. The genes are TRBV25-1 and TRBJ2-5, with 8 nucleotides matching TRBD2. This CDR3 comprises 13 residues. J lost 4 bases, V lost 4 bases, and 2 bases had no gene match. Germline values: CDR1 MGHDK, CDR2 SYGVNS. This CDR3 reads CASSVAGGETQYF. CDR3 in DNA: TGTGCCAGCAGTGTCGCGGGAGGAGAGACCCAGTACTTC.

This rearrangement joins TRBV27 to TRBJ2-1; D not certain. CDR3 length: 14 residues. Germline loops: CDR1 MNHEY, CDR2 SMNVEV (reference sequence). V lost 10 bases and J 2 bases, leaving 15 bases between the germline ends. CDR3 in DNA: TGTGCCACCCATAGCCCTCTCGCCTACAATGAGCAGTTCTTC. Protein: CATHSPLAYNEQFF.

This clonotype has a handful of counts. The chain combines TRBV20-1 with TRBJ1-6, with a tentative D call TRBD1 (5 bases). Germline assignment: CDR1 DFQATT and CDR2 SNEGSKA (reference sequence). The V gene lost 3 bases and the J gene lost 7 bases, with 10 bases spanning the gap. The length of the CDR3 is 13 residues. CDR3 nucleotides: TGCAGTGCTAGGGACATAGCCAATTCACCCCTCCACTTT. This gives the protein CSARDIANSPLHF.

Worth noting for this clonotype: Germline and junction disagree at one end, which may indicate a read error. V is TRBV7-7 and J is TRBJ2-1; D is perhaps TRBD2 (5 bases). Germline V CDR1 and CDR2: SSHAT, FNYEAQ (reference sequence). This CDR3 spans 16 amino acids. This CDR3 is CASSPHRGAPHNEQFF. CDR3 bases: TGTGCTAGCAGCCCCCATCGGGGAGCCCCCCACAATGAGCAGTTCTTC.